The 19 T cell receptor beta chains reported below all come from one sample, sequenced in a study of cytomegalovirus exposure and HLA in healthy donors. The PCR ran on 60 Vbeta and 13 Jbeta primers. TCRdb's table, derived via immunoSEQ multiplex PCR, lists solely in-frame clones and lacks some. The repertoire holds under 200,000 clones, with roughly 77% as singletons. Sequencing used PBMCs. These receptors all come from a man aged 50 to 60 in good health and CMV-seropositive.

This chain joins TRBV30 and TRBJ1-1; 10 positions match TRBD1. CDR3 length equals 14 residues. V was clipped by 0 bases and J by 6 bases; unmatched bases: 4. Germline values: CDR1 GTSNPN, CDR2 SVGIG (reference sequence). The CDR3 loop is CAWSVLGQGAEAFF. The CDR3 DNA follows: TGTGCCTGGAGTGTACTAGGACAGGGGGCTGAAGCTTTCTTT.

The chain uses TRBV7-9 and TRBJ2-7; the D gene is possibly TRBD2 (6 bases). Per germline, CDR1 SEHNR and CDR2 FQNEAQ (reference sequence). The CDR3 extends over 14 amino acids. With 4 bases removed from V and 7 bases from J, the gap between germline ends came to 17 bases. In DNA, the CDR3 is TGTGCCAGCAGCTCCACACCGTCCGGGGGTGAGCAGTACTTC. Translating gives CASSSTPSGGEQYF. The whole variable domain, remainder taken from reference TRBV7-9 and TRBJ2-7, is DTGVSQNPRHKITKRGQNVTFRCDPISEHNRLYWYRQTLGQGPEFLTYFQNEAQLEKSRLLSDRFSAERPKGSFSTLEIQRTEQGDSAMYLCASSSTPSGGEQYFGPGTRLTVT.

The V call is TRBV7-9, the J call TRBJ2-1; 14 bases align to TRBD2. Germline V gives CDR1 SEHNR, CDR2 FQNEAQ (reference sequence). This CDR3 contains 17 residues. V lost 4 bases and J lost 4; bases outside the gene matches: 6. CDR3 protein: CASSSTSGGVGYNEQFF. The CDR3, as DNA: TGTGCCAGCAGCTCGACTAGCGGGGGGGTCGGTTACAATGAGCAGTTCTTC.

The CDR3 coding sequence is TGCGCCAGCAGCTTAGGCGGGATCTCCTACGAGCAGTACTTC. Translation gives CASSLGGISYEQYF. The chain recombines TRBV5-1 with TRBJ2-7; tentatively, D is TRBD2 (6 bases). The V gene's germline CDR1 is SGHRS and CDR2 YFSETQ. This CDR3 comprises 14 residues. V was cut by 2 bases and J by 0 bases, with 9 bases left in between.

This sequence joins TRBV4-3 and TRBJ2-2; TRBD2 aligns across 10 bases. V gave up 7 bases and J gave up 5 bases; unmatched junction bases: 13. The CDR3 has 17 amino acids. The germline V gene has CDR1 LGHNA and CDR2 YSLEER. CDR3 DNA: TGCGCCAGCACCCTCAACCGGGAGCGGGGGGGGACCGGGGAGCTGTTTTTT. Translating it yields CASTLNRERGGTGELFF.

The rearrangement links TRBV4-1 to TRBJ1-5; D is perhaps TRBD1 (5 bases). The CDR3 loop spans 19 amino acids. Germline CDR1 is MGHRA and CDR2 is YSYEKL. Trimming shortened V by 0 bases and J by 6 bases, and 24 bases separated the two germline ends. The CDR3 loop reads CASSQDYGLAPGQGQPQHF. CDR3 DNA sequence: TGCGCCAGCAGCCAAGATTACGGTCTTGCCCCAGGGCAGGGTCAGCCCCAGCATTTT.

V gene TRBV11-3 combines with J gene TRBJ1-1; the D gene is possibly TRBD1 (5 bases). The CDR3 is 14 amino acids. V was trimmed by 2 bases and J by 4 bases, leaving 11 bases between them. Germline assignment: CDR1 SGHNT and CDR2 YENEEA. CDR3 sequence (DNA): TGTGCCAGCAGCTTAAGGGGAGGGACCACTGAAGCTTTCTTT. This encodes CASSLRGGTTEAFF. Full variable domain (missing parts from reference TRBV11-3 and TRBJ1-1): EAGVVQSPRYKIIEKKQPVAFWCNPISGHNTLYWYLQNLGQGPELLIRYENEEAVDDSQLPKDRFSAERLKGVDSTLKIQPAELGDSAVYLCASSLRGGTTEAFFGQGTRLTVV.

This clone was observed a few times. V is TRBV9 and J is TRBJ1-2; 7 bases agree with TRBD1. This CDR3 has 14 residues. The V gene end was trimmed by 0 bases and the J gene end by 5 bases; junction bases not matched to a gene: 4. The germline V gene encodes CDR1 SGDLS and CDR2 YYNGEE. The CDR3 DNA reads as TGTGCCAGCAGCGTAGGACAGGGAATTTATGGCTACACCTTC. Translation gives CASSVGQGIYGYTF.

In its sample, this clone was seen a few times. The chain carries TRBV6-5 and TRBJ1-1, with TRBD1 as a possible D gene (6 bases). The germline V gene encodes CDR1 MNHEY and CDR2 SVGAGI. The CDR3 runs 13 residues. In DNA form, the CDR3 reads TGTGTAATTGGGGACACCCGGAACACTGAAGCTTTCTTT. The encoded protein is CVIGDTRNTEAFF.

This clone has just a few counts. The chain uses TRBV10-1 and TRBJ2-1; a weak D match, TRBD1 (6 bases). This CDR3 has 14 residues. V was clipped by 4 bases and J by 1 base, with 8 bases between them. The germline V gene encodes CDR1 WNHNN and CDR2 SYGVQD (reference sequence). The CDR3 spells CASSAQGSYNEQFF. The DNA of the CDR3 is TGCGCCAGCAGTGCCCAGGGGTCCTACAATGAGCAGTTCTTC.

The chain recombines TRBV18 with TRBJ2-1, with D tentatively TRBD1 (5 bases). This CDR3 has 16 amino acids. V was clipped by 0 bases and J by 4 bases, with 13 bases between them. Germline V gives CDR1 KGHSH, CDR2 LQKENI. CDR3 sequence (DNA): TGTGCCAGCTCACCACCGACACAGGTGGGATACAATGAGCAGTTCTTC. Its protein is CASSPPTQVGYNEQFF.

The chain employs TRBV2 and TRBJ1-3, with 7 bases identical to TRBD1. The J segment lost 4 bases and the V segment lost 2 bases, leaving 5 bases of the junction unmatched. Germline loops: CDR1 SNHLY, CDR2 FYNNEI. The CDR3 contains 15 residues. The CDR3 reads CASSEIQGTGNTIYF. DNA for the CDR3: TGTGCCAGCAGTGAAATACAGGGGACAGGAAACACCATATATTTT.

A few counts support this clone. J is TRBJ2-5 and V is TRBV18, with 8 bases fitting TRBD1. V shed 4 bases, J shed 0 bases, and the junction held 1 base outside the gene matches. This CDR3 is 14 amino acids long. CDR1 and CDR2 (germline): KGHSH, LQKENI. CDR3 protein: CASSLGQDQETQYF. In DNA form, the CDR3 reads TGTGCCAGCTCACTGGGACAGGACCAAGAGACCCAGTACTTC.

This clone was counted a few times. The chain is built from TRBV19 and TRBJ1-2, with TRBD1 matching 7 bases. Looked up from germline, CDR1 is LNHDA and CDR2 is SQIVND (reference sequence). V lost 7 bases, J lost 8 bases, and 16 bases stayed unmatched. The CDR3 has 15 residues. The CDR3 loop reads CASNGGTASGGGYTF. CDR3 nucleotides: TGTGCCAGTAATGGGGGGACAGCTTCTGGAGGGGGCTACACCTTC.

This clone was counted only a few times. This sequence joins TRBV9 and TRBJ2-2, with 7 bases that match TRBD2. Germline loops: CDR1 SGDLS, CDR2 YYNGEE. V lost 4 bases, J lost 6 bases, and 15 bases stayed unmatched. CDR3 size: 17 residues. Written as DNA, the CDR3 is TGTGCCAGCAGCCCCGAGGGTGGCGGGGGAAAGGCCGGGGAGCTGTTTTTT. Encoded protein: CASSPEGGGGKAGELFF.

This chain joins TRBV6-1 and TRBJ2-1; D possibly corresponds to TRBD1 (6 bases). V dropped 0 bases and J dropped 1 base, with 7 bases sitting between them. The CDR3 has 15 residues. Looked up from germline, CDR1 is MNHNS and CDR2 is SASEGT. The DNA of the CDR3 is TGTGCCAGCAGTGAAGCAGGGGGATCCTACAATGAGCAGTTCTTC. Encoded protein: CASSEAGGSYNEQFF.

V gene TRBV7-2 combines with J gene TRBJ2-7; 7 nucleotides align to TRBD1. The CDR3 totals 15 residues. V lost 6 bases to trimming and J lost 2 bases; unmatched junction nucleotides: 10. Germline V gene data show CDR1 as SGHTA and CDR2 as FQGNSA. The DNA for the CDR3 is TGTGCCAGCAGATACGGGACAGAGAGAACCTACGAGCAGTACTTC. It translates to CASRYGTERTYEQYF.

For this clone: Other nucleotide sequences from this sample produce the same CDR3. This chain uses TRBV11-2 with TRBJ2-5; maybe TRBD2 (5 bases). The V gene lost 5 bases and the J gene lost 5 bases, with 12 bases spanning the gap. Looked up from germline, CDR1 is SGHAT and CDR2 is FQNNGV. CDR3 length: 13 amino acids. The CDR3 nucleotides are TGTGCCAGCAGCCCCGGGGTCGTGGAGACCCAGTACTTC. It is translated as CASSPGVVETQYF.

This chain links TRBV28 with TRBJ1-1; the D is unclear. Germline V gene sequence: CDR1 MDHEN, CDR2 SYDVKM. This CDR3 has 13 amino acids. V was trimmed by 8 bases and J by 1 base, leaving 11 bases between them. The CDR3 DNA follows: TGTGCCAGCCTGTTGTCGGGGAACACTGAAGCTTTCTTT. This sequence encodes CASLLSGNTEAFF.